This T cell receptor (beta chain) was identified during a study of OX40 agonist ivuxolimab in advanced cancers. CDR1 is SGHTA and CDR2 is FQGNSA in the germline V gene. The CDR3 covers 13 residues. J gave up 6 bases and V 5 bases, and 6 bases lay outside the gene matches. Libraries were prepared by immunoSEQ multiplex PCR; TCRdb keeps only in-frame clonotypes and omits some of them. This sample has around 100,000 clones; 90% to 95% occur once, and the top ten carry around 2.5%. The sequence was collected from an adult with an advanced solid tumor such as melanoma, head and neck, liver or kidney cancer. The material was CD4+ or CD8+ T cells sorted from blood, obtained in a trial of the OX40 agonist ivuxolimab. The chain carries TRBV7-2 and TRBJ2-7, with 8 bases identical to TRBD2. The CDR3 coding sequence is TGTGCCAGCAGCGCTAGCGGGCAGACCGAGCAGTACTTC. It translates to CASSASGQTEQYF.